The next 14 T cell receptor beta chains were all read from a single sample in a study of blood T cell repertoires in COVID-19. The data were produced by immunoSEQ multiplex PCR, yet TCRdb's version contains in-frame clones alone and is incomplete. The top ten hold approximately 10% of the sample, which has some 56,000 clones, over 75% seen once. Material: peripheral blood. The receptors originated from an elderly man with COVID-19, enrolled during active disease.

This clone is a singleton in its sample. The rearrangement joins TRBV6-2 or TRBV6-3 to TRBJ1-5; D is perhaps TRBD1 (6 bases). Trimming cost V 2 bases and J 7 bases, with 9 bases left between them. This CDR3 region has 13 residues. Germline assignment: CDR1 MNHEY and CDR2 SVGEGT. The CDR3 is CASSYTGPQPQHF. The CDR3 region has the DNA TGTGCCAGCAGTTACACAGGGCCCCAGCCCCAGCATTTT.

This clone has just a few counts. The chain joins TRBV6-5 to TRBJ1-2, with D maybe TRBD1 (6 bases). This CDR3 region has 13 residues. Germline CDR1 is MNHEY and CDR2 is SVGAGI. Trimming cost V 2 bases and J 6 bases, with 10 bases left between them. CDR3 nucleotides: TGTGCCAGCAGTTACACAGGGCGGGATGGCTACACCTTC. Protein: CASSYTGRDGYTF.

The chain couples TRBV6-2 or TRBV6-3 to TRBJ1-5; TRBD1 is a possible D gene (6 bases). The CDR3 is 16 residues long. V was pared by 2 bases and J by 4 bases, with 15 bases between. Per germline, CDR1 MNHEY and CDR2 SVGEGT. Here the CDR3 reads CASSYGAGQRNQPQHF. Written as DNA, the CDR3 is TGTGCCAGCAGTTACGGGGCAGGACAGAGGAATCAGCCCCAGCATTTT.

This clone was seen just once. The V and J genes are TRBV7-9 and TRBJ1-4; D may be TRBD1 (6 bases). Germline-derived CDR1 and CDR2 are SEHNR and FQNEAQ (reference sequence). V lost 6 bases and J lost 10, with 15 bases in between. The CDR3 is made up of 13 amino acids. The CDR3 sequence: CASRPGHQGKLFF. The CDR3, as DNA: TGTGCCAGCAGACCGGGACACCAGGGAAAACTGTTTTTT.

The chain uses TRBV9 and TRBJ2-5; 10 nucleotides align to TRBD2. Germline-derived CDR1 and CDR2 are SGDLS and YYNGEE. The junction had 3 bases not matched to a gene; V was cut back by 2 bases and J by 5 bases. The CDR3 is made up of 14 amino acids. The CDR3 bases are TGTGCCAGCAGCGTGACTAGCGGGTATGAGACCCAGTACTTC. Its translation: CASSVTSGYETQYF.

The chain has TRBV7-6 and TRBJ1-3; D is possibly TRBD1 (5 bases). Germline lookup yields CDR1 SGHVS and CDR2 FNYEAQ. CDR3 length: 15 residues. Trimming left V 1 base short and J 4 bases short, with 11 bases between. The CDR3 nucleotides read TGTGCCAGCAGCTTAGGACAGAACCCCGGAAACACCATATATTTT. Protein product: CASSLGQNPGNTIYF. Full variable domain (missing parts from reference TRBV7-6 and TRBJ1-3): GAGVSQSPRYKVTKRGQDVALRCDPISGHVSLYWYRQALGQGPEFLTYFNYEAQQDKSGLPNDRFSAERPEGSISTLTIQRTEQRDSAMYRCASSLGQNPGNTIYFGEGSWLTVV.

This clone appeared once. The V call is TRBV14, the J call TRBJ1-1, with no clear D. The germline V gene has CDR1 SGHDN and CDR2 FVKESK. CDR3 length: 12 residues. V lost 3 bases, J lost 4 bases, and 6 bases lay in between. The DNA for the CDR3 is TGTGCCAGCAGCCACTCGAGCACTGAAGCTTTCTTT. It encodes CASSHSSTEAFF.

CDR3 coding DNA: TGCGCCAGCAGCCAAGGGACAGGGGGGTTGACCGGGGAGCTGTTTTTT. It yields the protein CASSQGTGGLTGELFF. The rearrangement links TRBV4-3 to TRBJ2-2; 10 bases align to TRBD1. The germline gives CDR1 LGHNA, CDR2 YSLEER. V lost 1 base to trimming and J lost 5 bases; unmatched junction nucleotides: 4. The CDR3 sequence is 16 residues long.

This clone was seen more than once but under ten times. The chain is built from TRBV5-1 and TRBJ1-3; D not certain. Per the germline V gene, CDR1 is SGHRS and CDR2 is YFSETQ. This CDR3 region has 16 residues. V was cut by 0 bases and J by 0 bases, with 10 bases left in between. The CDR3 DNA reads as TGCGCCAGCAGCTTGGATTTGGGCTTCTCTGGAAACACCATATATTTT. Protein: CASSLDLGFSGNTIYF. Using reference TRBV5-1 and TRBJ1-3 for the parts outside the CDR3, the full variable domain is KAGVTQTPRYLIKTRGQQVTLSCSPISGHRSVSWYQQTPGQGLQFLFEYFSETQRNKGNFPGRFSGRQFSNSRSEMNVSTLELGDSALYLCASSLDLGFSGNTIYFGEGSWLTVV.

This clone was detected only once. The CDR3 sequence is CSVGKDTQYF. For the CDR3, the DNA is TGCAGCGTTGGTAAAGATACGCAGTATTTT. This chain links TRBV29-1 with TRBJ2-3; D remains unclear. V lost 4 bases to trimming and J lost 5 bases, with 4 bases between them. The length of the CDR3 is 10 residues. The germline gives CDR1 SQVTM, CDR2 ANQGSEA.

V usage is TRBV10-3 and J usage is TRBJ1-2; possible D gene TRBD1, 6 bases. V was clipped by 5 bases and J by 0 bases, with 10 bases between them. Germline V gene data show CDR1 as ENHRY and CDR2 as SYGVKD. The CDR3 spans 14 residues. CDR3 sequence (DNA): TGTGCCATCAGTCCGGGACAATCTAACTATGGCTACACCTTC. This translates into CAISPGQSNYGYTF.

The chain uses TRBV27 and TRBJ1-6; D not resolved. This CDR3 spans 13 amino acids. Between the trimmed V and J ends, which lost 5 bases and 3 bases, there was a span of 5 bases. The V gene's germline CDR1 is MNHEY and CDR2 SMNVEV (reference sequence). The CDR3 loop reads CASSNGYNSPLHF. The CDR3 DNA follows: TGTGCCAGCAGTAACGGCTATAATTCACCCCTCCACTTT.

The rearrangement links TRBV10-1 to TRBJ2-3; TRBD2 might be the D (6 bases). Per germline, CDR1 WNHNN and CDR2 SYGVQD (reference sequence). Trimming cost V 4 bases and J 5 bases, with 13 bases left between them. The CDR3 runs 14 residues. In nucleotides, the CDR3 is TGCGCCAGCAGTGCCGGGAGAAGGCAAGATACGCAGTATTTT. Amino acid sequence: CASSAGRRQDTQYF.

CDR3 DNA sequence: TGTGCCATCAGTGAGTCGGGCAGGGCAGAAGCTGAAGCTTTCTTT. This gives the protein CAISESGRAEAEAFF. The chain carries TRBV10-3 and TRBJ1-1; the D gene is possibly TRBD1 (5 bases). The germline V and J ends were trimmed by 0 bases and 6 bases, with 14 bases remaining between them. Per the germline V gene, CDR1 is ENHRY and CDR2 is SYGVKD. CDR3 length: 15 amino acids.